The sequence of this T cell receptor (beta chain) was determined in a study of regulatory T cells in long-lasting Graves disease. Study-level points and caveats: Persistent Graves' patients showed a TCR diversity that was lower than that of newly diagnosed ones.

Building of the TCR beta libraries involved iRepertoire HTBI primers and Arm-PCR of CDR3 regions. TCRdb analysed the multiplex PCR reads with MiXCR anew, one entry per CDR3 protein. The profile shows about 470,000 distinct CDR3 sequences, less than 25% of them singletons. This clonotype was counted ten times or more. The antigen is undetermined. Stated time point: persistent/refractory GD, antithyroid drugs over 5 years with positive TRAb. From RNA extracted from PBMCs, the TCR library was made. Patients all came to the study from an endocrinology department in Xi'an, China. This TCR was sampled from a female donor with Graves disease. This specimen was peripheral blood mononuclear cells (PBMCs), taken when the disease was refractory, from a patient treated with antithyroid drugs.

CDR3 sequence reads: CASNIYRGSVHEQYF. The CDR3 region has the DNA TGTGCCAGCAATATATACAGGGGAAGTGTCCACGAGCAGTACTTC. The J gene is TRBJ2-7, the V gene TRBV27, with 7 bases matching TRBD1. Trimming cost V 7 bases and J 5 bases; bases outside gene matches: 14. Germline assignment: CDR1 MNHEY and CDR2 SMNVEV (reference sequence). There are 15 residues in the CDR3.